The 32 T cell receptor beta chains given below trace back to one sample, sequenced in a study of technical replicates of blood from a handful of donors. Repertoires were generated with immunoSEQ multiplex PCR, while TCRdb's copy carries only in-frame clones and drops some. The data hold around 50,000 clones, with roughly 95% observed a single time. Sequenced input: T cells isolated from PBMCs. All receptors come from a human donor in good health.

The chain couples TRBV5-1 to TRBJ2-1, with 11 bases that match TRBD2. This CDR3 has 18 residues. Germline loops: CDR1 SGHRS, CDR2 YFSETQ. V was clipped by 4 bases and J by 6 bases; unmatched bases: 15. Written as DNA, the CDR3 is TGCGCCAGCAGCCAAGTACCGGGACTAGCGGAATGGGGCAATGAGCAGTTCTTC. Protein: CASSQVPGLAEWGNEQFF.

The chain combines TRBV30 with TRBJ1-1; no clear D gene. The V gene's germline CDR1 is GTSNPN and CDR2 SVGIG (reference sequence). The CDR3 length is 14 residues. V lost 3 bases to trimming and J lost 4 bases, with 15 bases between them. CDR3 nucleotide sequence: TGTGCCTGGAGCCCCCCCCAGTGGGCCACTGAAGCTTTCTTT. This translates into CAWSPPQWATEAFF.

J is TRBJ1-4 and V is TRBV6-5, with 9 bases fitting TRBD1. CDR1 is MNHEY, CDR2 SVGAGI, per germline. Trimming cost V 7 bases and J 7 bases; bases outside gene matches: 10. The CDR3 totals 15 residues. In DNA, the CDR3 is TGTGCCAGCACTACTGGGAACAGGGGGCTTGAAAAACTGTTTTTT. Residues: CASTTGNRGLEKLFF.

The chain combines TRBV4-1 with TRBJ1-4; 8 nucleotides agree with TRBD1. The V and J ends lost 0 bases and 13 bases, in that order; junction bases with no gene match: 10. CDR1 and CDR2 (germline): MGHRA, YSYEKL. This CDR3 contains 15 residues. The CDR3 sequence is CASSQEIGTGGGLFF. For the CDR3, the DNA is TGCGCCAGCAGCCAAGAGATAGGGACAGGCGGTGGACTGTTTTTT.

Written as DNA, the CDR3 is TGTGCCTGTAGACCGGGACAGAGCGGCTACGAGCAGTACTTC. Protein sequence: CACRPGQSGYEQYF. V is TRBV30 and J is TRBJ2-7, with 7 bases fitting TRBD1. The trim removed 6 bases at V and 3 bases at J, leaving 11 bases unmatched. Germline assignment: CDR1 GTSNPN and CDR2 SVGIG (reference sequence). The CDR3 has 14 residues.

The rearrangement uses TRBV5-1 and TRBJ1-1; 7 positions match TRBD1. The CDR3 extends over 15 amino acids. The V gene's germline CDR1 is SGHRS and CDR2 YFSETQ. The junction had 5 bases not matched to a gene; V was cut back by 0 bases and J by 3 bases. For the CDR3, the DNA is TGCGCCAGCAGCTTGGGACAGGGTGTGTACACTGAAGCTTTCTTT. This encodes CASSLGQGVYTEAFF. The full variable domain, its missing parts supplied by reference TRBV5-1 and TRBJ1-1, is KAGVTQTPRYLIKTRGQQVTLSCSPISGHRSVSWYQQTPGQGLQFLFEYFSETQRNKGNFPGRFSGRQFSNSRSEMNVSTLELGDSALYLCASSLGQGVYTEAFFGQGTRLTVV.

The chain carries TRBV18 and TRBJ1-1; 8 bases are a match to TRBD1. V shed 4 bases, J shed 0 bases, and the junction held 7 bases outside the gene matches. This CDR3 contains 16 residues. CDR1 KGHSH and CDR2 LQKENI come from the germline V gene. CDR3 nucleotides: TGTGCCAGCTCACTCGGACAGGGACCTATGAACACTGAAGCTTTCTTT. Amino acids: CASSLGQGPMNTEAFF.

The genes are TRBV6-1 and TRBJ1-1, with 8 bases fitting TRBD1. J was trimmed by 2 bases and V by 10 bases; bases with no gene match: 12. Germline values: CDR1 MNHNS, CDR2 SASEGT. This CDR3 is built from 15 residues. The CDR3 here is CATNKRTGQNTEAFF. The CDR3 DNA is TGTGCCACAAACAAACGGACAGGGCAAAACACTGAAGCTTTCTTT.

V usage is TRBV28 and J usage is TRBJ2-7; 8 nucleotides align to TRBD2. V shed 6 bases, J shed 6 bases, and the junction held 13 bases outside the gene matches. This CDR3 has 15 amino acids. Germline V gene sequence: CDR1 MDHEN, CDR2 SYDVKM. The CDR3 spells CASRLIAGPNFEQYF. CDR3 in DNA: TGTGCCAGCAGATTAATAGCGGGACCGAATTTCGAGCAGTACTTC.

The rearrangement links TRBV2 to TRBJ1-4; TRBD1 aligns across 8 bases. The V segment lost 8 bases and the J segment 0 bases; nucleotides outside the gene matches: 14. The CDR3 contains 18 residues. Germline assignment: CDR1 SNHLY and CDR2 FYNNEI. CDR3 residues: CASLPTGGFLATNEKLFF. The CDR3 nucleotides read TGTGCCAGCCTCCCCACAGGGGGTTTTTTGGCAACTAATGAAAAACTGTTTTTT.

The rearrangement links TRBV6-6 to TRBJ1-1; D unclear. CDR1 is MNHNY and CDR2 is SVGAGI in the germline V gene (reference sequence). V was trimmed by 6 bases and J by 2 bases, leaving 4 bases between them. The CDR3 totals 11 residues. The CDR3 nucleotides are TGTGCCAGCAGACTAAACACTGAAGCTTTCTTT. Its protein product is CASRLNTEAFF.

This chain links TRBV5-4 with TRBJ2-7; D is possibly TRBD2 (5 bases). The CDR3 extends over 14 amino acids. The germline CDR1 and CDR2 sequences are SGHNT and YYREEE (reference sequence). V was clipped by 2 bases and J by 3 bases, with 12 bases between them. This CDR3 reads CASSFQRNNYEQYF. The DNA of the CDR3 is TGTGCCAGCAGCTTTCAGCGGAACAACTACGAGCAGTACTTC.

This chain connects TRBV9 to TRBJ1-1; the match to TRBD1 covers 10 bases. Germline CDR1 SGDLS, CDR2 YYNGEE. The ends lost 3 bases at V and 3 bases at J; junction bases unmatched: 2. The CDR3 is 14 amino acids. The CDR3 spells CASSGQGADTEAFF. CDR3 DNA: TGTGCCAGCAGCGGACAGGGGGCCGACACTGAAGCTTTCTTT.

The chain recombines TRBV27 with TRBJ2-7; tentative D call: TRBD1 (5 bases). CDR3 length: 15 amino acids. Germline values: CDR1 MNHEY, CDR2 SMNVEV (reference sequence). V was trimmed by 1 base and J by 3 bases, leaving 13 bases between them. The CDR3 DNA follows: TGTGCCAGCAGTTTATTTGGGATTACAGGCTACGAGCAGTACTTC. This codes for CASSLFGITGYEQYF.

This sequence joins TRBV4-3 and TRBJ1-1; no clear D gene. This CDR3 is built from 17 residues. Trimming took 1 base from V and 4 from J, leaving 19 bases between them. Germline V gene sequence: CDR1 LGHNA, CDR2 YSLEER. Written as DNA, the CDR3 is TGCGCCAGCAGCCAAGTTAGGTCGGGTCCAACTATCACTGAAGCTTTCTTT. Translating gives CASSQVRSGPTITEAFF.

The V gene is TRBV4-1, the J gene TRBJ2-1, with D hard to call. The germline V and J ends were trimmed by 3 bases and 7 bases, with 4 bases remaining between them. The CDR3 sequence is 11 residues long. Germline CDR1 and CDR2: MGHRA and YSYEKL. The CDR3 loop reads CASSHRNEQFF. The CDR3 nucleotides are TGCGCCAGCAGCCACCGTAATGAGCAGTTCTTC.

The count of this clone is one. The genes are TRBV27 and TRBJ2-1; 12 bases line up with TRBD1. Trimming at V came to 3 bases and at J to 8 bases, leaving 20 bases not matched to a gene. Germline V gene data show CDR1 as MNHEY and CDR2 as SMNVEV (reference sequence). CDR3 length: 20 residues. The CDR3 sequence: CASSLLPGQGALAGPDEQFF. DNA of the CDR3: TGTGCCAGCAGTTTGTTGCCGGGACAGGGGGCACTAGCGGGTCCGGATGAGCAGTTCTTC.

The CDR3 reads CASSYERDTEAFF. Here the CDR3 DNA reads TGTGCCAGCAGTTACGAGAGGGACACTGAAGCTTTCTTT. The V call is TRBV6-5, the J call TRBJ1-1; D is ambiguous. The germline V gene has CDR1 MNHEY and CDR2 SVGAGI. CDR3 length: 13 amino acids. Trimming cost V 2 bases and J 3 bases, with 7 bases left between them.

The V gene is TRBV29-1, the J gene TRBJ2-7; perhaps TRBD2 as D (6 bases). Germline CDR1 is SQVTM and CDR2 is ANQGSEA. CDR3 length: 13 residues. V shed 7 bases and J shed 0 bases, with 13 bases lying between them. The CDR3 spells CSGRGGPSYEQYF. The CDR3 DNA is TGCAGCGGGAGGGGTGGGCCCTCCTACGAGCAGTACTTC.

The rearrangement links TRBV19 to TRBJ1-3; no clear D gene. Deletions cut 7 bases from V and 0 bases from J, with 16 bases between. Germline-derived CDR1 and CDR2 are LNHDA and SQIVND (reference sequence). The CDR3 is 16 residues long. CDR3 residues: CASKEDVGYSGNTIYF. The CDR3 coding sequence is TGTGCCAGTAAGGAGGACGTGGGATACTCTGGAAACACCATATATTTT. The whole variable domain, remainder taken from reference TRBV19 and TRBJ1-3, is DGGITQSPKYLFRKEGQNVTLSCEQNLNHDAMYWYRQDPGQGLRLIYYSQIVNDFQKGDIAEGYSVSREKKESFPLTVTSAQKNPTAFYLCASKEDVGYSGNTIYFGEGSWLTVV.

The rearrangement uses TRBV7-8 and TRBJ2-1; 10 bases line up with TRBD2. After removal of 3 bases from V and 10 bases from J, the junction contained 9 bases not matched to a gene. Germline V lookup: CDR1 SGHVS, CDR2 FQNEAQ. The CDR3 has 15 amino acids. The CDR3 DNA is TGTGCCAGCAGCTTGAGAGCGGGAGGGACTGGGGAGCAGTTCTTC. Translated, it gives CASSLRAGGTGEQFF. The entire variable domain, with the rest obtained from reference TRBV7-8 and TRBJ2-1, is as follows: GAGVSQSPRYKVAKRGQDVALRCDPISGHVSLFWYQQALGQGPEFLTYFQNEAQLDKSGLPSDRFFAERPEGSVSTLKIQRTQQEDSAVYLCASSLRAGGTGEQFFGPGTRLTVL.

As to this clone: At one of its ends the junction is not consistent with the germline gene, which may arise from a read error. The V and J genes are TRBV7-7 and TRBJ1-3, with a weak D call TRBD1 (5 bases). This CDR3 is 17 amino acids long. Per the germline V gene, CDR1 is SSHAT and CDR2 is FNYEAQ (reference sequence). The CDR3 nucleotides read TGTGCTAGCAGCTTTATATTGGGGCAGGACTCTGGAAACACCATATATTTT. This translates into CASSFILGQDSGNTIYF.

This clone was detected a few times. V gene TRBV10-1 combines with J gene TRBJ1-2; tentative D call: TRBD1 (5 bases). This CDR3 region has 13 residues. V was clipped by 0 bases and J by 8 bases, with 10 bases between them. Germline assignment: CDR1 WNHNN and CDR2 SYGVQD (reference sequence). CDR3 DNA: TGCGCCAGCAGTGAGTCGCGGCAGGGAGGCTACACCTTC. Its translation: CASSESRQGGYTF.

This clone was observed once. The V call is TRBV19, the J call TRBJ2-5; tentatively, D is TRBD2 (6 bases). Trimming removed 8 bases from V and 2 bases from J, with 9 bases in between. CDR3 size: 12 residues. Germline assignment: CDR1 LNHDA and CDR2 SQIVND (reference sequence). Here the CDR3 reads CASGGGQETQYF. In DNA form, the CDR3 reads TGTGCCAGTGGCGGAGGGCAAGAGACCCAGTACTTC.

This chain connects TRBV28 to TRBJ1-5, with D possibly matching TRBD1 (5 bases). V shed 7 bases and J shed 6 bases, with 13 bases lying between them. Per the germline V gene, CDR1 is MDHEN and CDR2 is SYDVKM. The CDR3 is 13 amino acids. CDR3 bases: TGTGCCAGCATGGGCAGGGTAGGTCAGCCCCAGCATTTT. The encoded protein is CASMGRVGQPQHF.

The chain carries TRBV2 and TRBJ1-1; D is unclear. The CDR3 length is 14 residues. Germline loops: CDR1 SNHLY, CDR2 FYNNEI. Trimming shortened V by 2 bases and J by 0 bases, and 7 bases separated the two germline ends. The CDR3 DNA reads TGTGCCAGCAGTGAACCAAGCATGAACACTGAAGCTTTCTTT. Translation gives CASSEPSMNTEAFF. Complete variable domain (other parts from reference TRBV2 and TRBJ1-1): EPEVTQTPSHQVTQMGQEVILRCVPISNHLYFYWYRQILGQKVEFLVSFYNNEISEKSEIFDDQFSVERPDGSNFTLKIRSTKLEDSAMYFCASSEPSMNTEAFFGQGTRLTVV.

The chain is built from TRBV27 and TRBJ1-2; D is uncertain. Germline V gives CDR1 MNHEY, CDR2 SMNVEV (reference sequence). The V end was cut by 2 bases, the J end by 6 bases, with 7 bases between. The CDR3 has 12 residues. The CDR3 spells CASSLPGNGYTF. CDR3 bases: TGTGCCAGCAGTTTACCCGGGAATGGCTACACCTTC.

V is TRBV27 and J is TRBJ1-2; 7 bases are shared with TRBD1. The V gene's germline CDR1 is MNHEY and CDR2 SMNVEV (reference sequence). This CDR3 comprises 13 residues. The ends lost 6 bases at V and 6 bases at J; junction bases unmatched: 7. The CDR3 bases are TGTGCCAGCAGAGAGGGGGCTGGAAATGGCTACACCTTC. It codes for CASREGAGNGYTF.

The V gene is TRBV7-8, the J gene TRBJ2-7, with D possibly matching TRBD2 (5 bases). V was clipped by 10 bases and J by 2 bases, with 9 bases between them. The length of the CDR3 is 11 residues. CDR1 SGHVS and CDR2 FQNEAQ come from the germline V gene. The CDR3 DNA sequence: TGTGCCACCGCGGAGGCCTACGAGCAGTACTTC. Protein sequence: CATAEAYEQYF. The complete variable domain, with remaining parts taken from reference TRBV7-8 and TRBJ2-7, reads GAGVSQSPRYKVAKRGQDVALRCDPISGHVSLFWYQQALGQGPEFLTYFQNEAQLDKSGLPSDRFFAERPEGSVSTLKIQRTQQEDSAVYLCATAEAYEQYFGPGTRLTVT.

CDR3 sequence reads: CASSSGQWEQYF. The CDR3, as DNA: TGCGCCAGCAGCTCGGGACAGTGGGAGCAGTACTTC. This chain connects TRBV5-1 to TRBJ2-7, with 7 bases that match TRBD1. The CDR3 is made up of 12 amino acids. V shed 3 bases, J shed 7 bases, and the junction held 4 bases outside the gene matches. CDR1 and CDR2 from the germline V gene are SGHRS and YFSETQ. Supplemented by reference TRBV5-1 and TRBJ2-7, the full variable domain reads KAGVTQTPRYLIKTRGQQVTLSCSPISGHRSVSWYQQTPGQGLQFLFEYFSETQRNKGNFPGRFSGRQFSNSRSEMNVSTLELGDSALYLCASSSGQWEQYFGPGTRLTVT.

J is TRBJ2-2 and V is TRBV7-9; 13 positions agree with TRBD2. This CDR3 has 15 residues. From germline, CDR1 is SEHNR and CDR2 FQNEAQ (reference sequence). The ends lost 8 bases at V and 1 base at J; junction bases unmatched: 1. The DNA of the CDR3 is TGTGCCAGCGGGACTAGCGGGAAGAACACCGGGGAGCTGTTTTTT. Translation gives CASGTSGKNTGELFF.

The V and J genes are TRBV18 and TRBJ2-7; the match to TRBD2 covers 9 bases. The V gene end was trimmed by 6 bases and the J gene end by 5 bases; junction bases not matched to a gene: 11. The CDR3 sequence is 15 residues long. Germline lookup yields CDR1 KGHSH and CDR2 LQKENI. The chain's CDR3 is CASSPADSGSNEQYF. For the CDR3, the DNA is TGTGCCAGCTCGCCAGCGGATAGCGGGAGTAACGAGCAGTACTTC.